Below, 8 T cell receptor beta chains from the same sample are listed, as sequenced in a study of blood T cell repertoires in COVID-19 (dated by TCRdb to 2020 to 2021). Libraries came from the immunoSEQ multiplex PCR assay. The table comes from immuneACCESS by way of TCRdb, which keeps in-frame sequences with V and J called. Part of the clones is missing from these tables; in studies checked, under half for an unresolved V gene and the rest for unknown reasons. The sample data list about 200,000 clones, and around 84% of these were observed just once. Of the sample, about 2.9% is held by the ten largest clones. Sequenced input: peripheral blood. These receptor sequences come from a man between 60 and 75 years old with acute or convalescent COVID-19.

The CDR3 region is CSVGGGTAPGELFF. Written as DNA, the CDR3 is TGCAGCGTTGGCGGGGGGACCGCGCCCGGGGAGCTGTTTTTT. The gene calls are TRBV29-1 and TRBJ2-2; 8 positions match TRBD2. V was pared by 4 bases and J by 6 bases, with 7 bases of the junction left unmatched. Per the germline V gene, CDR1 is SQVTM and CDR2 is ANQGSEA. CDR3 length equals 14 residues.

This chain joins TRBV9 and TRBJ2-1, with 12 positions matching TRBD2. This CDR3 is 16 amino acids long. Trimming at V came to 2 bases and at J to 3 bases, leaving 3 bases not matched to a gene. CDR1 is SGDLS, CDR2 YYNGEE, per germline. CDR3 sequence: CASSVRLAGDYNEQFF. The CDR3 nucleotides are TGTGCCAGCAGCGTTAGACTAGCGGGGGACTACAATGAGCAGTTCTTC.

The gene calls are TRBV10-3 and TRBJ2-3; D possibly corresponds to TRBD2 (5 bases). CDR3 length: 15 amino acids. The germline V and J ends were trimmed by 2 bases and 1 base, with 10 bases remaining between them. Germline CDR1 ENHRY, CDR2 SYGVKD. In DNA, the CDR3 is TGTGCCATCAGTGAGGAGGGCAGAGGCACAGATACGCAGTATTTT. It yields the protein CAISEEGRGTDTQYF.

The gene calls are TRBV9 and TRBJ2-7, with 9 bases lining up with TRBD1. The germline V gene has CDR1 SGDLS and CDR2 YYNGEE. The CDR3 is made up of 15 amino acids. The ends lost 2 bases at V and 3 bases at J; junction bases unmatched: 6. CDR3 in amino acids: CASSVGTGFVYEQYF. The CDR3, as DNA: TGTGCCAGCAGCGTGGGGACAGGGTTTGTCTACGAGCAGTACTTC.

CDR3 residues: CASSNHRAKLFF. The CDR3 nucleotides are TGTGCCAGCAGCAACCACAGGGCTAAACTGTTTTTT. The chain is built from TRBV6-5 and TRBJ1-4; possible D gene TRBD1, 6 bases. This CDR3 spans 12 amino acids. The V end lost 6 bases, the J end lost 11 bases, and 13 bases lay between the germline ends. The germline CDR1 and CDR2 sequences are MNHEY and SVGAGI.

The table lists this clone with a count of one. The chain has TRBV28 and TRBJ1-6; 9 bases line up with TRBD1. Germline CDR1 reads MDHEN; CDR2 reads SYDVKM. The CDR3 runs 16 residues. The ends lost 6 bases at V and 5 bases at J; junction bases unmatched: 8. CDR3: CASSTGGRGDNSPLHF. The CDR3 DNA is TGTGCCAGCAGCACAGGGGGCCGAGGGGATAATTCACCCCTCCACTTT.

The genes are TRBV7-2 and TRBJ2-1; TRBD1 agrees at 9 bases. Trimming removed 0 bases from V and 5 bases from J; junction bases left unmatched: 5. Germline V gene lookup returns CDR1 SGHTA and CDR2 FQGNSA. This CDR3 has 16 amino acids. This CDR3 reads CASSLAGTGTDNEQFF. The CDR3 coding sequence is TGTGCCAGCAGCTTAGCCGGGACAGGGACTGACAATGAGCAGTTCTTC.

This rearrangement joins TRBV7-8 to TRBJ1-5; 7 nucleotides match TRBD1. CDR3 length: 16 residues. The trim removed 5 bases at V and 4 bases at J, leaving 11 bases unmatched. Per the germline V gene, CDR1 is SGHVS and CDR2 is FQNEAQ. The CDR3 loop reads CASSPLRDSVNQPQHF. DNA for the CDR3: TGTGCCAGCAGCCCCCTCCGGGACAGCGTAAATCAGCCCCAGCATTTT.